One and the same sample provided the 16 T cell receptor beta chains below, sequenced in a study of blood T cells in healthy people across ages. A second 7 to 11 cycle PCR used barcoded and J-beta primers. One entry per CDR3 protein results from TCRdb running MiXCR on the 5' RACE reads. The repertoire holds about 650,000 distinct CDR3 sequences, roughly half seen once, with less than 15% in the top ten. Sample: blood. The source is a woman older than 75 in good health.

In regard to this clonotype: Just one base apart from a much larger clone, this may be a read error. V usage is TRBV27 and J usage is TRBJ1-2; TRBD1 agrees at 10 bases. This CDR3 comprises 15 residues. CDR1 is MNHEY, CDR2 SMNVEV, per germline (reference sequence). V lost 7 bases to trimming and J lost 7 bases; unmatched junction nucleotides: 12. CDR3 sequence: CASNPQGTGAAGYTF. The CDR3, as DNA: TGTGCCAGCAATCCTCAAGGGACAGGGGCTGCTGGCTACACCTTC.

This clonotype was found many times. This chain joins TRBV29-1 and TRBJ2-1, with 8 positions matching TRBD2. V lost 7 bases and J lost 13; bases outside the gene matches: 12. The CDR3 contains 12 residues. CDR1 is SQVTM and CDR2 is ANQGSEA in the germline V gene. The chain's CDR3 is CSGRSSGSSQFF. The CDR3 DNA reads TGCAGCGGCCGTTCCAGCGGGAGCTCCCAGTTCTTC.

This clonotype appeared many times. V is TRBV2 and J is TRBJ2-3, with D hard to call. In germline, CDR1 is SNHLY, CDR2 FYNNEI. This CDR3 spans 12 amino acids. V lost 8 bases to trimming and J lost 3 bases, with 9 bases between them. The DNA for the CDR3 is TGTGCCAGCCTGCCGGCAACAGATACGCAGTATTTT. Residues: CASLPATDTQYF.

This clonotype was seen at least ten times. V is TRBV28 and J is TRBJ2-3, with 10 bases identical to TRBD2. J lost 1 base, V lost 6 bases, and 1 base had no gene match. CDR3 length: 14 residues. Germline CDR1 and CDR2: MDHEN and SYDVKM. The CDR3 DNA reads TGTGCCAGCAGAACTAGCGGGGGCACAGATACGCAGTATTTT. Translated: CASRTSGGTDTQYF.

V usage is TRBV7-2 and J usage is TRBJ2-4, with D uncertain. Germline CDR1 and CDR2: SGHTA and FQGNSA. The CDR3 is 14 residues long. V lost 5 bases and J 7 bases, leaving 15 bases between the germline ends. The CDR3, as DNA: TGTGCCAGCAGCCCGACCTATACTTGGAACATTCAGTACTTC. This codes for CASSPTYTWNIQYF.

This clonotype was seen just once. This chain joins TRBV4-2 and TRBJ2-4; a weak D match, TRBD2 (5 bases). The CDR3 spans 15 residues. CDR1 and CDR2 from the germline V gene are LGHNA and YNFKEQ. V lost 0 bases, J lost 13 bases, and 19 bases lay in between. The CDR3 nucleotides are TGTGCCAGCAGCCAAGAACCGGGGTGGGCGAGCAAGCAGTACTTC. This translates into CASSQEPGWASKQYF.

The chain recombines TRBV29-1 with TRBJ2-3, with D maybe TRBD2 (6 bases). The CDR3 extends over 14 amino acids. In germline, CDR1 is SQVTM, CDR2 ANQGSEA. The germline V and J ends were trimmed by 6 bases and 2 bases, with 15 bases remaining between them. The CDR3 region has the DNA TGCAGCGTCGAGTCGGAGGGGTCCACAGATACGCAGTATTTT. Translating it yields CSVESEGSTDTQYF.

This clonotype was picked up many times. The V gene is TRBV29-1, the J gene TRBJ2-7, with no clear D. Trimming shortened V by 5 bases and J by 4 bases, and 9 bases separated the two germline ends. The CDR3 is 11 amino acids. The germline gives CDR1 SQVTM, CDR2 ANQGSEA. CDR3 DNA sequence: TGCAGCGTTAGGTTGGTGTACGAGCAGTACTTC. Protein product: CSVRLVYEQYF.

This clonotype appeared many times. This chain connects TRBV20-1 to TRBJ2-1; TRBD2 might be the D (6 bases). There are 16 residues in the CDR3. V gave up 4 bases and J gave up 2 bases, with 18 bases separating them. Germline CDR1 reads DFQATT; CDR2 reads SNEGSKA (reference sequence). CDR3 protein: CSAMNRGKSPYNEQFF. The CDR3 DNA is TGCAGTGCTATGAACCGCGGGAAGTCCCCCTACAATGAGCAGTTCTTC.

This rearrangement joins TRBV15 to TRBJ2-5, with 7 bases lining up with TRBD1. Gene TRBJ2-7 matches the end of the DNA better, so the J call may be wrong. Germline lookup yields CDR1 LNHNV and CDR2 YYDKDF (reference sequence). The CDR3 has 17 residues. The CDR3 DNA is TGTGCCACCAGCAGAGAAGGGAACAGGGGTGGCACCTACGAGCAGTACTTC. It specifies CATSREGNRGGTYEQYF.

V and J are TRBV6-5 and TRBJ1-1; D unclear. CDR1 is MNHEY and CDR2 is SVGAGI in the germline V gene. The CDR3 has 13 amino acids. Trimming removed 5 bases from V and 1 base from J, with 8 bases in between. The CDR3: CASSPRENTEAFF. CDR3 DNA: TGTGCCAGCAGTCCCCGGGAGAACACTGAAGCTTTCTTT.

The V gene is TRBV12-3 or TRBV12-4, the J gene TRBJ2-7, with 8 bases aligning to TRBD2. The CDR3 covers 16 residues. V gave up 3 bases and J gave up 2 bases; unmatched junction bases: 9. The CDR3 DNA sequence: TGTGCCAGCAGTTTTATTTCCCGGGAGGGAACCTACGAGCAGTACTTC. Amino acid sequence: CASSFISREGTYEQYF.

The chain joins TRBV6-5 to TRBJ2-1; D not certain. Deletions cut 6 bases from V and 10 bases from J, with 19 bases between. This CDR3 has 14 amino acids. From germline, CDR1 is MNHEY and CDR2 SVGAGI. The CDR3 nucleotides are TGTGCCAGCAGGAATTCAGCACTTCGCAACGAGCAGTTCTTC. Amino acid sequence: CASRNSALRNEQFF.

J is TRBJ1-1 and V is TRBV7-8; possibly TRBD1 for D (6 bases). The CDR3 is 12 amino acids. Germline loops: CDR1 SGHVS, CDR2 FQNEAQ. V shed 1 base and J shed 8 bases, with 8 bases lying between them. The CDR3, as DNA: TGTGCCAGCAGCTTAGTCGACAGGGAAGCTTTCTTT. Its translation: CASSLVDREAFF.

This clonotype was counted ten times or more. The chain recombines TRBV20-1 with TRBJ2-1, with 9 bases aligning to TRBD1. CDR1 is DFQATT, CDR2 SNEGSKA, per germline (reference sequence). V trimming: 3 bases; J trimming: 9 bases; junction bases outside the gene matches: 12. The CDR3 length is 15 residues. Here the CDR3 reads CSASPGTGKIGEQFF. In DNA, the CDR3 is TGCAGTGCTAGCCCCGGGACAGGGAAAATAGGTGAGCAGTTCTTC.

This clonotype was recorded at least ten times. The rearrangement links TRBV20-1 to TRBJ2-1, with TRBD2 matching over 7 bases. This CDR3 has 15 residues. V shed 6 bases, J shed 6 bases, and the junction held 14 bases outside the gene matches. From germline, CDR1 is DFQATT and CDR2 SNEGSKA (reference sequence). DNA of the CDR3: TGCAGTGCCAACCTACCCGCAGGACTAGTCAATGAGCAGTTCTTC. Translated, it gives CSANLPAGLVNEQFF.